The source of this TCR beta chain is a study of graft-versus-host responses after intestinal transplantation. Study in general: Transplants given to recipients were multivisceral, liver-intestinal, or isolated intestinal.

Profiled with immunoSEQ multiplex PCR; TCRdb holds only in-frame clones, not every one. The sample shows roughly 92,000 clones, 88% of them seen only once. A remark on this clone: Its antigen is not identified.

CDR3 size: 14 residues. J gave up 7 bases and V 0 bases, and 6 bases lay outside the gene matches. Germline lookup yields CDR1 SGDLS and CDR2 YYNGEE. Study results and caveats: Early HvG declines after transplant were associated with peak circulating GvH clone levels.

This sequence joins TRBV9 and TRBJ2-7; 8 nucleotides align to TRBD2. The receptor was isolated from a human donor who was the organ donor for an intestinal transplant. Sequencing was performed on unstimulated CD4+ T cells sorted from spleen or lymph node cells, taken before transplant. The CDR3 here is CASSVGVSGVEQYF. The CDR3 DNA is TGTGCCAGCAGCGTAGGGGTTAGCGGGGTAGAGCAGTACTTC.